These T cell receptor beta chains were read from a single sample in a study of post-analysis software for immune sequencing data. TCRdb recomputed calls from the PCR reads with MiXCR, one row per CDR3 protein. The repertoire holds 170,000 or so distinct CDR3 sequences, with approximately 30% as singletons. The sequenced material came from blood. The receptors shown here come from a girl aged 5 to 17 with multiple sclerosis. Each CDR3 is given with its conserved first and last residue. D genes are given only for firm matches. Clone size is given for some rows only: seen once, a few or many times, or a class if the clone is expanded.

V gene,D gene,J gene,clone size,CDR3 DNA,CDR3 protein
TRBV7-8,-,TRBJ2-3,-,TGTGCCAGCAGCCACAATAGGGGGGCAGATACGCAGTATTTT,CASSHNRGADTQYF
TRBV27,TRBD1,TRBJ2-7,many,TGTGCCAGCAGTTCCGGGACAGTTAACGAGCAGTACTTC,CASSSGTVNEQYF
TRBV4-2,-,TRBJ2-7,many,TGTGCCAGCAGCCCGTTTCCTGGCGGGGCCTACGAGCAGTACTTC,CASSPFPGGAYEQYF
TRBV29-1,-,TRBJ2-7,many,TGCAGCGTTGAAACCGGTGCCGAGCAGTACTTC,CSVETGAEQYF
TRBV6-4,TRBD2,TRBJ2-1,-,TGTGCCAGCAGTGACTTAGCGGGAGGCAATGAGCAGTTCTTC,CASSDLAGGNEQFF
TRBV7-8,-,TRBJ1-5,-,TGTGTCAGCAGCTTCCAGAATCAGCCCCAGCATTTT,CVSSFQNQPQHF
TRBV7-2,TRBD1,TRBJ1-2,-,TGTGCCAGCAGCCGCGACAGGGGTTATGGCTACACCTTC,CASSRDRGYGYTF
TRBV28,-,TRBJ1-5,-,TGTGCCAGCAGTTTTGATAGCAATCAGCCCCAGCATTTT,CASSFDSNQPQHF
TRBV9,-,TRBJ1-3,-,TGTGCCAGCAGCGTAGCCCCCTTGGGGGCTGGAAACACCATATATTTT,CASSVAPLGAGNTIYF
TRBV2,-,TRBJ2-1,few,TGTGCCAGCAGGCCTAGGGAGCGGGAGCAGTTCTTC,CASRPREREQFF
TRBV7-6,-,TRBJ2-7,few,TGTGCCAGCAGCCAGGGGGGGGAGATCGCCTACGAGCAGTACTTC,CASSQGGEIAYEQYF
TRBV11-2,-,TRBJ1-2,few,TGTGCCAGCAGCCCCCCTCGCAGGGGCGCGGATGGCTACACCTTC,CASSPPRRGADGYTF
TRBV12-3/TRBV12-4,-,TRBJ1-1,-,TGTGCCAGCAGTTCAGGGATTTGGGAAGCTTTCTTT,CASSSGIWEAFF
TRBV11-2,TRBD2,TRBJ2-1,few,TGTGCCAGCAGCAGTTCTAGCGGGAGCTCCTACAATGAGCAGTTCTTC,CASSSSSGSSYNEQFF
TRBV20-1,TRBD2,TRBJ2-5,many,TGCAGTGCTAGACCTTTCCTAACTAGCGTACAAGAGACCCAGTACTTC,CSARPFLTSVQETQYF
TRBV15,TRBD1,TRBJ1-1,-,TGTGCCACCAGCAGAGGTGTAGGGGGCGGGAACACTGAAGCTTTCTTT,CATSRGVGGGNTEAFF
TRBV10-1,-,TRBJ2-7,many,TGCGCCACCTCGGACCTAGGGTCGGACGAGCAGTACTTC,CATSDLGSDEQYF
TRBV7-8,-,TRBJ1-1,-,TGTGCCAGCAGCCCTACTTGGCAGGTGTCGGGGACTGAAGCTTTCTTT,CASSPTWQVSGTEAFF
TRBV3-1,TRBD1,TRBJ2-1,few,TGTGCCAGCAGACAGGACAGGGCGACCTACAATGAGCAGTTCTTC,CASRQDRATYNEQFF
TRBV6-5,TRBD2,TRBJ2-7,many,TGTGCCAGCAGTTACTCTGCCCCCGGACTAGCGGATGCCTACGAGCAGTACTTC,CASSYSAPGLADAYEQYF
TRBV28,-,TRBJ2-1,-,TGTGCCAGCAGTGCCGGGGGTCTAGAGCAGTTCTTC,CASSAGGLEQFF
TRBV5-1,-,TRBJ2-2,few,TGCGCCAGCAGACGGCAGTCGGACACCGGGGAGCTGTTTTTT,CASRRQSDTGELFF
TRBV29-1,TRBD1,TRBJ2-5,-,TGCAGCGTTGAAGAGGGGACAGGTAGGAGCTTCCCAGTCCTGTACGATGAGCAGTACTTC,CSVEEGTGRSFPVLYDEQYF
TRBV30,-,TRBJ1-2,-,TGTGCCTGGATGGGGCAGAACACAGCTAACTATGGCTACACCTTC,CAWMGQNTANYGYTF
TRBV20-1,-,TRBJ2-7,many,TGCAGTGCCCAATATGTGGACGCCGAGCAGTACTTC,CSAQYVDAEQYF
TRBV27,TRBD1,TRBJ1-4,few,TGTGCCAGCAGTTTATCAAAGGGGACAGCTGAAAAACTGTTTTTT,CASSLSKGTAEKLFF
TRBV12-3/TRBV12-4,-,TRBJ2-5,many,TGTGCCAGCAGTTTTGGGTCAGAACAAGAGACCCAGTACTTC,CASSFGSEQETQYF
TRBV6-5,TRBD1,TRBJ2-5,many,TGTGCCAGCAGTCGACAGGGTGAGACCCAGTACTTC,CASSRQGETQYF
TRBV5-1,-,TRBJ2-1,many,TGCGCCAGCAGCTTGGAAGCCCCGTGGCGGGACTTCAATGAGCAGTTCTTC,CASSLEAPWRDFNEQFF
TRBV6-1,-,TRBJ2-7,many,TGTGCCAGCAGTGATCAGGGGGGCTACGAGCAGTACTTC,CASSDQGGYEQYF
TRBV7-9,-,TRBJ2-7,-,TGTGCCAGCAGCTTTTATAAATCCTCCGAGCAGTACTTC,CASSFYKSSEQYF
TRBV4-1,-,TRBJ1-1,few,TGCGCCAGCAGCCAAGCTGCAGGGACGAACACTGAAGCTTTCTTT,CASSQAAGTNTEAFF
TRBV7-3,TRBD2,TRBJ2-1,many,TGTGCCAGCAGCTTAGGGGGACTAGCGGTCTACAATGAGCAGTTCTTC,CASSLGGLAVYNEQFF
TRBV19,TRBD1,TRBJ2-3,few,TGTGCCAGTAGTCCAGGGGTCCGGGACAGGGGCACAGATACGCAGTATTTT,CASSPGVRDRGTDTQYF
TRBV29-1,TRBD1,TRBJ2-7,many,TGCAGAACCCAACGGGACAGGGGGCGTTACGAGCAGTACTTC,CRTQRDRGRYEQYF
TRBV27,-,TRBJ2-1,many,TGTGCCAGCAGTTTAGTAGGGCCACCCGGACACAATGAGCAGTTCTTC,CASSLVGPPGHNEQFF
TRBV6-1,TRBD2,TRBJ2-3,-,TGTGCCAGCAAAAGGCTAGCGGGGGCCCCCCCAGATACGCAGTATTTT,CASKRLAGAPPDTQYF
TRBV5-1,-,TRBJ2-1,-,TGCGCCAGCAGGATGGACTCTCACAATGGGCAGTTCTTC,CASRMDSHNGQFF
TRBV20-1,TRBD1,TRBJ1-1,few,TGCAGTGCTGCTACGGGACAGGCGGACACTGAAGCTTTCTTT,CSAATGQADTEAFF
TRBV20-1,-,TRBJ2-7,-,TGCAGTGCCCGGGACCTTACCTACGAGCAGTACTTC,CSARDLTYEQYF
TRBV20-1,TRBD1,TRBJ2-7,many,TGCAGTGTCCCCCTCCCCAGGGGGCTGGGGAACGAGCAGTACTTC,CSVPLPRGLGNEQYF
TRBV3-1,-,TRBJ1-1,-,TGTGCCAGCAGCCAAAGGGCTCCGTCGAACACTGAAGCTTTCTTT,CASSQRAPSNTEAFF